Listed below are T cell receptor beta chains from one sample, sequenced in a study of T cells after yellow fever vaccination. TCRdb called the 5' RACE reads again in MiXCR, with one record for every CDR3 protein. The repertoire includes 150,000 to 200,000 distinct CDR3 sequences, about 10% of them detected once, and 36% sits in the top ten. Sequenced here: CD8+ T cells sorted from PBMCs, sampled 15 days after the yellow fever booster vaccination. The receptors shown here come from a man in his late teens or twenties who received the YFV17D yellow fever vaccine. The CDR3 runs from the conserved cysteine through the conserved F or W. The D gene is left open where the match is weak. Not every row has a clone size; where given, it reads once, few, many or a size class.

clone_size	v_call	d_call	j_call	cdr3_nt	cdr3_aa
-	TRBV10-3	TRBD1	TRBJ2-4	TGTGCCACCGCACAGGGGGCAGAAAACATTCAGTACTTC	CATAQGAENIQYF
-	TRBV7-6	TRBD2	TRBJ2-1	TGTGCCAGCAGCTTGCCGGGAGGGGTAGCGGGGCAAGAGCAGTTCTTC	CASSLPGGVAGQEQFF
few	TRBV7-9	TRBD1	TRBJ2-7	TGTGCCAGCAGCTTAATCCGACAGGGGGCCTACGAGCAGTACTTC	CASSLIRQGAYEQYF
-	TRBV20-1	-	TRBJ2-5	TGCAGTGCCACCGGGCACTTAAAGCGGACCCAGTACTTC	CSATGHLKRTQYF
many	TRBV5-5	-	TRBJ2-3	TGTGCCAGCATCACCGGGGGTGATACGCAGTATTTT	CASITGGDTQYF
-	TRBV30	-	TRBJ1-2	TGTGCCTGGAGTGTAATCGAGCTGAACTATGGCTACACCTTC	CAWSVIELNYGYTF
-	TRBV14	TRBD2	TRBJ2-1	TGTGCCAGCAGCCAAGATCCCCTAGCGGGTTCTGAGCAGTTCTTC	CASSQDPLAGSEQFF
-	TRBV7-2	TRBD1	TRBJ1-1	TGTGCCAGCAGCCCGCCCGACAGGGTCACTGAAGCTTTCTTT	CASSPPDRVTEAFF
few	TRBV4-2	TRBD2	TRBJ2-3	TGTGCCAGCAGCCCGTGGACTAGCGGGGGGGCTCCAGATACGCAGTATTTT	CASSPWTSGGAPDTQYF
few	TRBV7-9	-	TRBJ1-6	TGTGCCAGCAGCCCCAGGGAGGGTTCACCCCTCCACTTT	CASSPREGSPLHF
few	TRBV12-3/TRBV12-4	TRBD1	TRBJ2-7	TGTGCCAGCAGTAGGGACAGGGGAAGCTACGAGCAGTACTTC	CASSRDRGSYEQYF
-	TRBV4-1	-	TRBJ1-2	TGCGCCAGCAGCCAAGATAGCAGGGATAACTATGGCTACACCTTC	CASSQDSRDNYGYTF
few	TRBV27	TRBD1	TRBJ2-2	TGTGCCAGCAGACACAGGGGTGACGGGGAGCTGTTTTTT	CASRHRGDGELFF
-	TRBV4-1	-	TRBJ1-2	TGCGCCAGCAGCCAAGCCCGGGGGTACTATGGCTACACCTTC	CASSQARGYYGYTF
few	TRBV6-5	-	TRBJ2-5	TGTGCCAGCAGTTACTCACAGCTACAAGAGACCCAGTACTTC	CASSYSQLQETQYF
-	TRBV4-1	TRBD1	TRBJ1-1	TGCGCCAGCAGGACGGGACAGCTCGTTATGAACACTGAAGCTTTCTTT	CASRTGQLVMNTEAFF
few	TRBV5-6	-	TRBJ2-1	TGTGCCAGCAGCACGGGACGCTCCTACAATGAGCAGTTCTTC	CASSTGRSYNEQFF
few	TRBV4-3	-	TRBJ1-1	TGCGCCAGCAGCCCCCTGGGCGGGAACACTGAAGCTTTCTTT	CASSPLGGNTEAFF
many	TRBV19	TRBD1	TRBJ1-1	TGTGCCAGTAGTATACTCAGGACAGGGGGCAACACTGAAGCTTTCTTT	CASSILRTGGNTEAFF
-	TRBV5-6	TRBD1	TRBJ1-2	TGTGCCAGCAGCGGGTTAGGACAGGGGAGGACCTATGGCTACACCTTC	CASSGLGQGRTYGYTF
-	TRBV7-6	-	TRBJ2-1	TGTGCCAGCAGCGGACCGGGGTTCCACAATGAGCAGTTCTTC	CASSGPGFHNEQFF
few	TRBV5-1	TRBD1	TRBJ1-1	TGCGCCAGCAGCTTGGCGGGACAGGTTGAAGCTTTCTTT	CASSLAGQVEAFF